This T cell receptor beta chain originates from a study of T cell responses to AZD1222 COVID-19 vaccine. The study, taken as a whole, reports: Baseline testing showed seropositivity in only five to seven AZD1222 recipients.

This clone appeared a few times. Its antigen is unknown. Assay: immunoSEQ multiplex PCR; the TCRdb copy retains only in-frame clones and omits some. Here the sample spans roughly 120,000 clones, roughly 88% being singletons. This TCR came from an adult in good health. Sample: peripheral blood, taken on day 0 of AZD1222 vaccination.

The CDR3 coding sequence is TGTGCCAGCCGAGGGACAGGGGAGGAAAAACTGTTTTTT. Translation gives CASRGTGEEKLFF. The chain combines TRBV19 with TRBJ1-4; 10 nucleotides agree with TRBD1. In germline, CDR1 is LNHDA, CDR2 SQIVND (reference sequence). This CDR3 region has 13 residues. Trimming at V came to 9 bases and at J to 8 bases, leaving 6 bases not matched to a gene.